Below, 23 T cell receptor beta chains from the same sample are listed, as sequenced in a study of T-cell memory formation after mild COVID-19. MiXCR was run by TCRdb on the 5' RACE reads, yielding one entry per CDR3 protein. The profile shows hundreds of thousands of distinct CDR3 sequences, roughly 15% of them singletons. The sample was PBMCs or a T cell subset sorted from them (not recorded which). Source of these receptors: a man in his late teens or twenties who had mild COVID-19 (a few samples of this study predate the infection). Cell type and time point are not known.

The rearrangement links TRBV11-2 to TRBJ2-5; 11 nucleotides agree with TRBD2. V lost 4 bases, J lost 2 bases, and 6 bases stayed unmatched. This CDR3 region has 16 residues. Germline lookup yields CDR1 SGHAT and CDR2 FQNNGV. In DNA, the CDR3 is TGTGCCAGCAGCTCGTCCGGGACTAGCGGACAAGAGACCCAGTACTTC. Protein sequence: CASSSSGTSGQETQYF.

This chain connects TRBV20-1 to TRBJ2-1, with D possibly called TRBD1 or TRBD2 (6 bases each). This CDR3 has 14 amino acids. From germline, CDR1 is DFQATT and CDR2 SNEGSKA (reference sequence). The V end lost 0 bases, the J end lost 15 bases, and 21 bases lay between the germline ends. DNA of the CDR3: TGCAGTGCTAGAGAAGTCTCCCGGGGGCCTGTTTTGTTCTTC. The encoded protein is CSAREVSRGPVLFF.

This clonotype was counted only a few times. The chain links TRBV10-3 to TRBJ2-7, with 9 bases lining up with TRBD1. The CDR3 has 15 amino acids. The V and J ends lost 4 bases and 6 bases, in that order; junction bases with no gene match: 10. The V gene's germline CDR1 is ENHRY and CDR2 SYGVKD. DNA of the CDR3: TGTGCCATCAGTGGGGGGCGGGACAGGGCGTCCGAGCAGTACTTC. Its protein is CAISGGRDRASEQYF.

This clonotype was counted a few times. The chain uses TRBV6-2 or TRBV6-3 and TRBJ1-5; a possible D gene is TRBD1 (5 bases). Germline V gives CDR1 MNHEY, CDR2 SVGEGT. The V end lost 7 bases, the J end lost 1 base, and 11 bases lay between the germline ends. This CDR3 comprises 14 residues. CDR3 sequence reads: CASTLRGSNQPQHF. CDR3 coding DNA: TGTGCCAGCACGTTAAGGGGCAGCAATCAGCCCCAGCATTTT.

This clonotype was observed a single time. This chain connects TRBV5-1 to TRBJ2-2; unclear D gene. V was trimmed by 6 bases and J by 2 bases, leaving 14 bases between them. Germline V lookup: CDR1 SGHRS, CDR2 YFSETQ. The CDR3 length is 15 residues. CDR3 amino acids: CASTTLGPNTGELFF. CDR3 nucleotide sequence: TGCGCCAGCACCACCCTCGGACCAAACACCGGGGAGCTGTTTTTT.

The rearrangement joins TRBV18 to TRBJ2-2; D is undetermined. V lost 1 base to trimming and J lost 3 bases, with 9 bases between them. Germline V gives CDR1 KGHSH, CDR2 LQKENI. The CDR3 sequence is 15 residues long. The CDR3 coding sequence is TGTGCCAGCTCACCACAGGTCGAGGACACCGGGGAGCTGTTTTTT. Translation: CASSPQVEDTGELFF.

The CDR3, as DNA: TGTGCCAGCGCGAAAGCGGAATTTATTGAAGCTTTCTTT. This translates into CASAKAEFIEAFF. V and J are TRBV19 and TRBJ1-1; no clear D. CDR1 LNHDA and CDR2 SQIVND come from the germline V gene (reference sequence). This CDR3 is 13 amino acids long. Trimming took 9 bases from V and 7 from J, leaving 18 bases between them.

Only one count was recorded for this clonotype. The rearrangement links TRBV6-2 or TRBV6-3 to TRBJ2-7; tentative D call: TRBD1 (5 bases). V lost 4 bases and J lost 4, with 11 bases in between. Germline V gives CDR1 MNHEY, CDR2 SVGEGT. The CDR3 is 13 residues long. CDR3: CASSSDTKYEQYV. In DNA form, the CDR3 reads TGTGCCAGCAGTTCGGACACCAAATACGAGCAGTACGTC.

This clonotype came up many times. The chain links TRBV7-2 to TRBJ1-5; D is unclear. The CDR3 length is 16 residues. The germline CDR1 and CDR2 sequences are SGHTA and FQGNSA. V was cut by 1 base and J by 0 bases, with 10 bases left in between. The CDR3 reads CASSLVGGYSNQPQHF. The CDR3 region has the DNA TGTGCCAGCAGCTTAGTCGGTGGATATAGCAATCAGCCCCAGCATTTT. Filled out from reference TRBV7-2 and TRBJ1-5, the complete variable domain reads GAGVSQSPSNKVTEKGKDVELRCDPISGHTALYWYRQSLGQGLEFLIYFQGNSAPDKSGLPSDRFSAERTGGSVSTLTIQRTQQEDSAVYLCASSLVGGYSNQPQHFGDGTRLSIL.

The chain is built from TRBV7-9 and TRBJ1-2, with D maybe TRBD1 (5 bases). This CDR3 has 17 residues. CDR1 and CDR2 from the germline V gene are SEHNR and FQNEAQ (reference sequence). V was clipped by 5 bases and J by 3 bases, with 22 bases between them. CDR3 bases: TGTGCCAGCAGCCACCGCAGGCCGGGGGGGACGGACTATGGCTACACCTTC. Its translation: CASSHRRPGGTDYGYTF.

This clonotype appeared a few times. The chain combines TRBV10-2 with TRBJ2-5; 12 bases are shared with TRBD1. The CDR3 totals 14 residues. Losses at the gene ends were 6 bases for V and 7 bases for J; bases not matched to a gene: 6. Germline CDR1 and CDR2: WSHSY and SAAADI. This CDR3 is CASSAGTGGPTQYF. The CDR3 DNA reads as TGCGCCAGCAGCGCCGGGACAGGGGGCCCGACCCAGTACTTC.

This sequence joins TRBV6-5 and TRBJ2-1, with D perhaps matching TRBD1 (6 bases). V was shortened by 6 bases and J by 3 bases, with 15 bases between the two germline ends. Germline-derived CDR1 and CDR2 are MNHEY and SVGAGI. This CDR3 region has 15 residues. The CDR3 spells CASSIAGAGYNEQFF. CDR3 bases: TGTGCCAGCAGCATAGCAGGGGCAGGCTACAATGAGCAGTTCTTC.

The chain joins TRBV6-5 to TRBJ2-2, with 7 bases identical to TRBD1. Trimming at V came to 6 bases and at J to 4 bases, leaving 11 bases not matched to a gene. CDR1 and CDR2 from the germline V gene are MNHEY and SVGAGI. This CDR3 is built from 16 residues. This CDR3 reads CASRSTGTELTGELFF. CDR3 nucleotide sequence: TGTGCCAGCAGGTCGACCGGGACAGAGCTCACCGGGGAGCTGTTTTTT.

The rearrangement uses TRBV7-9 and TRBJ2-3, with D possibly being TRBD2 (5 bases). The length of the CDR3 is 14 residues. In germline, CDR1 is SEHNR, CDR2 FQNEAQ (reference sequence). The ends were cut back, 6 bases at V and 5 bases at J, with 15 bases in the middle. CDR3 coding DNA: TGTGCCAGCAGTTTTCCTAGACGGGGAGATACGCAGTATTTT. It codes for CASSFPRRGDTQYF.

This chain links TRBV5-1 with TRBJ2-3, with 8 bases lining up with TRBD2. V lost 8 bases to trimming and J lost 4 bases; unmatched junction nucleotides: 6. The germline V gene has CDR1 SGHRS and CDR2 YFSETQ. The CDR3 length is 13 residues. The DNA for the CDR3 is TGCGCCAGACGGGGGGGCCCTTCAGATACGCAGTATTTT. As protein: CARRGGPSDTQYF.

The J gene is TRBJ2-3, the V gene TRBV18; D ambiguous. V lost 0 bases to trimming and J lost 5 bases, with 3 bases between them. Germline V lookup: CDR1 KGHSH, CDR2 LQKENI. The CDR3 extends over 12 amino acids. The CDR3 sequence: CASSPPIDTQYF. For the CDR3, the DNA is TGTGCCAGCTCACCACCGATAGATACGCAGTATTTT.

This clonotype occurred a few times. The chain combines TRBV15 with TRBJ2-7, with a weak D call TRBD2 (6 bases). The CDR3 contains 15 residues. Trimming removed 3 bases from V and 3 bases from J, with 15 bases in between. Germline V gives CDR1 LNHNV, CDR2 YYDKDF (reference sequence). For the CDR3, the DNA is TGTGCCACCAGCAGTCGGGCGCGCGGGGACTACGAGCAGTACTTC. Protein sequence: CATSSRARGDYEQYF.

The chain uses TRBV20-1 and TRBJ1-6; 9 bases map to TRBD1. CDR1 and CDR2 from the germline V gene are DFQATT and SNEGSKA (reference sequence). The V segment lost 0 bases and the J segment 5 bases; nucleotides outside the gene matches: 5. CDR3 length equals 16 residues. CDR3 DNA sequence: TGCAGTGCTAGAGACCTACGGACAGGGGATAATTCACCCCTCCACTTT. It translates to CSARDLRTGDNSPLHF.

This clonotype was recorded a few times. The chain is built from TRBV7-3 and TRBJ2-1; D is ambiguous. Looked up from germline, CDR1 is SGHTA and CDR2 is FQGTGA. The CDR3 runs to 14 residues. Between the trimmed V and J ends, which lost 1 base and 8 bases, there was a span of 12 bases. The CDR3 is CASSLMSSTDEQFF. In DNA, the CDR3 is TGTGCCAGCAGCTTAATGTCTAGTACCGATGAGCAGTTCTTC.

Note on this clonotype: One end of the junction is discordant with germline, which a read error may explain. The rearrangement links TRBV10-3 to TRBJ1-1; perhaps TRBD1 as D (5 bases). The CDR3 is 14 amino acids. The V gene's germline CDR1 is ENHRY and CDR2 SYGVKD. The chain's CDR3 is CAISDPTREYEALF. CDR3 DNA: TGTGCCATCAGTGATCCGACCAGGGAATACGAAGCTTTATTT.

This chain links TRBV25-1 with TRBJ1-2; tentative D call: TRBD1 (5 bases). Trimming shortened V by 1 base and J by 4 bases, and 7 bases separated the two germline ends. There are 13 residues in the CDR3. Per germline, CDR1 MGHDK and CDR2 SYGVNS. CDR3 bases: TGTGCCAGCAGTGAATGGGACGGCTATGGCTACACCTTC. Its translation is CASSEWDGYGYTF.

This clonotype was picked up many times. This chain joins TRBV29-1 and TRBJ2-3, with 9 bases aligning to TRBD1. Germline V gives CDR1 SQVTM, CDR2 ANQGSEA. V was pared by 4 bases and J by 1 base, with 0 bases of the junction left unmatched. The CDR3 has 13 amino acids. The CDR3 loop is CSVGTGGTDTQYF. CDR3 DNA: TGCAGCGTTGGGACAGGGGGCACAGATACGCAGTATTTT.

The sample holds many counts of this clonotype. This chain links TRBV5-1 with TRBJ2-3; maybe TRBD2 (8 bases). Trimming stripped 4 bases from V and 9 bases from J, with 18 bases between. In germline, CDR1 is SGHRS, CDR2 YFSETQ. The CDR3 contains 14 residues. The CDR3 sequence: CASSGDSREGTQYF. DNA for the CDR3: TGCGCCAGCAGCGGGGACAGCCGGGAGGGGACGCAGTATTTT.